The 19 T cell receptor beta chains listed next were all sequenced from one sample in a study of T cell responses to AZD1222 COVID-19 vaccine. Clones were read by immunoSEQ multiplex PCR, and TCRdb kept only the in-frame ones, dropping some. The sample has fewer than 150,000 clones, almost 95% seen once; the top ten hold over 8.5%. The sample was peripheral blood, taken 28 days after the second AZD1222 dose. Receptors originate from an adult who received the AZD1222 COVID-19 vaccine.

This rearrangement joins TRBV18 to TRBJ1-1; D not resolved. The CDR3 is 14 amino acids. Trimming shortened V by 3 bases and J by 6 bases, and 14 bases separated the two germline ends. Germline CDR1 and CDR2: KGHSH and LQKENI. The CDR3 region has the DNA TGTGCCAGCTCACCGACCGCCGCCGGAGCTGAAGCTTTCTTT. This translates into CASSPTAAGAEAFF. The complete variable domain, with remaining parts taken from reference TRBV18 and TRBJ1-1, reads NAGVMQNPRHLVRRRGQEARLRCSPMKGHSHVYWYRQLPEEGLKFMVYLQKENIIDESGMPKERFSAEFPKEGPSILRIQQVVRGDSAAYFCASSPTAAGAEAFFGQGTRLTVV.

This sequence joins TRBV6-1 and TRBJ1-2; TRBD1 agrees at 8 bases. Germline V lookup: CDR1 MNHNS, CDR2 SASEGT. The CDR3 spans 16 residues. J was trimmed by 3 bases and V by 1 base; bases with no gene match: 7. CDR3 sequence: CASSEDDRGWYYGYTF. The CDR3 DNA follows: TGTGCCAGCAGTGAAGACGACAGGGGATGGTACTATGGCTACACCTTC.

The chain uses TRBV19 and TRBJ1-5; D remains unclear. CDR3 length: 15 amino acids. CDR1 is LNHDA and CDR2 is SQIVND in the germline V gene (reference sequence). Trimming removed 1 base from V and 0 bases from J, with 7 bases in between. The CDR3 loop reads CASSIAGDSNQPQHF. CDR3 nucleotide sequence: TGTGCCAGTAGTATAGCCGGAGATAGCAATCAGCCCCAGCATTTT.

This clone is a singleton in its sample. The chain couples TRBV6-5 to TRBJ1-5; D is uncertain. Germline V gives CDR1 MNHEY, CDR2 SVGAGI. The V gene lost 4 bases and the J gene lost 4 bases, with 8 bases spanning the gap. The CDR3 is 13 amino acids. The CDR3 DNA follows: TGTGCCAGCAGTTTACAGTGGAATCAGCCCCAGCATTTT. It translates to CASSLQWNQPQHF.

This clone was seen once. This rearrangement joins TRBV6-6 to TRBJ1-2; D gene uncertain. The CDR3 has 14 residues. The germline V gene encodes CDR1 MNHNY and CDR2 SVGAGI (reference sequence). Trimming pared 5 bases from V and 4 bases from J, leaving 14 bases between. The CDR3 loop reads CASSTPRDFYGYTF. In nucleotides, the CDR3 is TGTGCCAGCAGTACCCCTCGGGATTTCTATGGCTACACCTTC.

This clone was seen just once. In DNA, the CDR3 is TGTGCCAGCAGCTTAGGTAACTCCATGGCCTACGAGCAGTACTTC. This codes for CASSLGNSMAYEQYF. The rearrangement uses TRBV7-9 and TRBJ2-7; D not certain. V was cut by 1 base and J by 2 bases, with 12 bases left in between. CDR3 length: 15 residues. Germline V lookup: CDR1 SEHNR, CDR2 FQNEAQ (reference sequence).

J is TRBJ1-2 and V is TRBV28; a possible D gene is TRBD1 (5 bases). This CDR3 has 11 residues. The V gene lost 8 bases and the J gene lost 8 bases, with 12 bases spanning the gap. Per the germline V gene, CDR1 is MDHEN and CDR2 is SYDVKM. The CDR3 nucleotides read TGTGCCAGCGGGGCGGAAGGGGGCTACACCTTC. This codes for CASGAEGGYTF.

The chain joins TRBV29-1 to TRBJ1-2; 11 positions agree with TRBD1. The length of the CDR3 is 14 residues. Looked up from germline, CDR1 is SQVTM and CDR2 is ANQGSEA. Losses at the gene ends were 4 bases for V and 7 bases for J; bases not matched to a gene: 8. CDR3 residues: CSVGEGGTGGGYTF. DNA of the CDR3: TGCAGCGTTGGAGAAGGGGGGACAGGGGGTGGCTACACCTTC. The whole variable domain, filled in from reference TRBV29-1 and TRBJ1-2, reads SAVISQKPSRDICQRGTSLTIQCQVDSQVTMMFWYRQQPGQSLTLIATANQGSEATYESGFVIDKFPISRPNLTFSTLTVSNMSPEDSSIYLCSVGEGGTGGGYTFGSGTRLTVV.

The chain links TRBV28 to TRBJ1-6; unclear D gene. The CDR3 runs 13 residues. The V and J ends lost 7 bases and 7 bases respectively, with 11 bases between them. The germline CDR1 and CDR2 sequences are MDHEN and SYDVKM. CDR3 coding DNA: TGTGCCAGCACAGCGGCCCTCAATTCACCCCTCCACTTT. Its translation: CASTAALNSPLHF.

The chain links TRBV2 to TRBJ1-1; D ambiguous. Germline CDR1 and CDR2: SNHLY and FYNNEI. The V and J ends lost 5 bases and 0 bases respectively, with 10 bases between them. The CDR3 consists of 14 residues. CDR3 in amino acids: CASSNGKVNTEAFF. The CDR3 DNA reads TGTGCCAGCAGTAACGGCAAGGTGAACACTGAAGCTTTCTTT.

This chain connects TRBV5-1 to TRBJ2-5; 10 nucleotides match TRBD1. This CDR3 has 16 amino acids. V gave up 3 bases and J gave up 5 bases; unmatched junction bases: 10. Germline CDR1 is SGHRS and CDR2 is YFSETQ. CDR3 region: CASSSTGTGVEETQYF. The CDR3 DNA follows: TGCGCCAGCAGCTCTACGGGGACAGGGGTAGAGGAGACCCAGTACTTC.

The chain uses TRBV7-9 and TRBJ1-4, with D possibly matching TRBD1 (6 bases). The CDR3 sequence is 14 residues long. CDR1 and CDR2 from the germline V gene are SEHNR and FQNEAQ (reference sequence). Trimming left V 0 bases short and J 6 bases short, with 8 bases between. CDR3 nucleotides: TGTGCCAGCAGCTTAGCTGGGGGCTATGAAAAACTGTTTTTT. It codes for CASSLAGGYEKLFF.

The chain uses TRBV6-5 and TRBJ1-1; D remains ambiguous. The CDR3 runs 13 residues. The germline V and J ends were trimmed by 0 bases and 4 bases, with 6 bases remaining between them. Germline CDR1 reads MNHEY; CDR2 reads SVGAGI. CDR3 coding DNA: TGTGCCAGCAGTTACTCGTTGGGCACTGAAGCTTTCTTT. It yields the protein CASSYSLGTEAFF.

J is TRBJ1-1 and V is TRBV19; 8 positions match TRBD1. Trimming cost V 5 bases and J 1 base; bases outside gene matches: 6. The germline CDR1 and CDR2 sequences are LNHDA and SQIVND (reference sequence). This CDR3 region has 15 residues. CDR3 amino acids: CASSLSQGGNTEAFF. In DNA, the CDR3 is TGTGCCAGTAGTCTCTCACAGGGGGGGAACACTGAAGCTTTCTTT.

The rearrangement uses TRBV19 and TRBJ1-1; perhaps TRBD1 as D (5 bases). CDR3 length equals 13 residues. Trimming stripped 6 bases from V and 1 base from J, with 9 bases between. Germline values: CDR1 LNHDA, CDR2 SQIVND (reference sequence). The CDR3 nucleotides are TGTGCCAGTAGGGGACCGCCGAACACTGAAGCTTTCTTT. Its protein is CASRGPPNTEAFF.

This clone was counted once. The CDR3: CASSRTVNTEAFF. The CDR3 DNA is TGTGCCAGCAGCCGGACAGTGAACACTGAAGCTTTCTTT. V is TRBV14 and J is TRBJ1-1; tentative D call: TRBD1 (6 bases). The CDR3 is 13 residues long. V lost 4 bases to trimming and J lost 0 bases, with 6 bases between them. The germline V gene has CDR1 SGHDN and CDR2 FVKESK.

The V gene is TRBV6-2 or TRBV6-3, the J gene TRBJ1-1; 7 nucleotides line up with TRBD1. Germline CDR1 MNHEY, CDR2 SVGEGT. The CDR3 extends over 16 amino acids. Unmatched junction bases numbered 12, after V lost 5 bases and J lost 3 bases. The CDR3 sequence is CASSQLRTGQDTEAFF. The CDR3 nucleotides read TGTGCCAGCAGTCAGCTACGGACAGGTCAGGACACTGAAGCTTTCTTT.

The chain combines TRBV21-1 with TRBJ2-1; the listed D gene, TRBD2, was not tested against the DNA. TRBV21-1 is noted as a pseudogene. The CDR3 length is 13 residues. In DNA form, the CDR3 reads TGTGCCTTAGCGTGGGAATCCTACAATGAGCAGTTCTTC. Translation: CALAWESYNEQFF.

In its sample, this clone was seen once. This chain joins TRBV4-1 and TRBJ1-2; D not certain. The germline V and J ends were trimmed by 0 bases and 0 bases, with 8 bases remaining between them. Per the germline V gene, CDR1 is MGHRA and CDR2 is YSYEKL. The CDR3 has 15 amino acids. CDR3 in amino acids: CASSQEGVANYGYTF. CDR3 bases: TGCGCCAGCAGCCAAGAGGGCGTCGCTAACTATGGCTACACCTTC.